This T cell receptor (beta chain) came from a study of blood T cell repertoires in COVID-19. V was clipped by 0 bases and J by 4 bases, with 13 bases between them. The germline gives CDR1 MGHRA, CDR2 YSYEKL. The length of the CDR3 is 16 residues. Using immunoSEQ multiplex PCR, the repertoire was profiled, and TCRdb retains in-frame clones only, with some absent. The repertoire includes over 250,000 clones, approximately 85% of them detected once, and about an eighth sits in the top ten. Sequenced material: peripheral blood. The clonotype was recovered from a human donor in a cohort sampled during active COVID-19. The chain employs TRBV4-1 and TRBJ2-1; TRBD2 is a possible D gene (6 bases). The CDR3 reads CASSQDPAGRYNEQFF. The DNA for the CDR3 is TGCGCCAGCAGCCAAGATCCCGCGGGGAGATACAATGAGCAGTTCTTC.